The clone carrying this T cell receptor beta chain was observed a few times. This sample was taken from a study of T cells after yellow fever vaccination. The V gene's germline CDR1 is ENHRY and CDR2 SYGVKD. The J segment lost 1 base and the V segment lost 6 bases, leaving 13 bases of the junction unmatched. The CDR3 runs 17 residues. TCRdb re-analysed the 5' RACE reads in MiXCR, keeping a single row per CDR3 protein. The table has about 240,000 distinct CDR3 sequences, 6.5% to 8.5% seen once; the top ten hold roughly 0.86%. The sequenced sample was CD4+ T cells sorted from PBMCs, obtained 15 days after the yellow fever booster vaccination. The receptor was isolated from a man aged 25 to 45 who received the YFV17D yellow fever vaccine. The chain employs TRBV10-3 and TRBJ2-7; the match to TRBD2 covers 9 bases. The CDR3 nucleotides are TGTGCCATCAGGGTTATCGCTAGCGGGACTGATTCCTACGAGCAGTACTTC. Its protein is CAIRVIASGTDSYEQYF.